These 16 T cell receptor beta chains were all obtained from the same sample, sequenced in a study of blood T cells in healthy people across ages. Primed by a sample-barcoded 5' primer and a J-beta primer mix, a second PCR proceeded for 7 to 11 cycles. In TCRdb, the 5' RACE reads were re-called with MiXCR into one record per CDR3 protein. The data hold 1.2 million to 1.5 million distinct CDR3 sequences, with 42% observed a single time. Input material: blood. These receptors were taken from a woman in her late teens or twenties in good health.

This clonotype was seen only a few times. The rearrangement joins TRBV7-2 to TRBJ2-1; 9 nucleotides line up with TRBD2. Germline trimming cut 2 bases from V and 2 bases from J; bases unmatched to any gene: 4. CDR1 is SGHTA and CDR2 is FQGNSA in the germline V gene. The CDR3 has 16 amino acids. CDR3 DNA sequence: TGTGCCAGCAGCTTAATTTCTAGCGGGACCTACAATGAGCAGTTCTTC. Its protein is CASSLISSGTYNEQFF.

This clonotype was seen repeatedly, ten times or more. The chain uses TRBV12-3 or TRBV12-4 and TRBJ1-2; D uncertain. V was trimmed by 1 base and J by 4 bases, leaving 10 bases between them. The length of the CDR3 is 14 residues. CDR3 residues: CASSLGAGAYGYTF. CDR3 in DNA: TGTGCCAGCAGTTTAGGCGCAGGAGCCTATGGCTACACCTTC.

V usage is TRBV9 and J usage is TRBJ2-1; D is uncertain. V was pared by 0 bases and J by 9 bases, with 19 bases between. Germline CDR1 and CDR2: SGDLS and YYNGEE. The CDR3 runs 16 residues. CDR3 sequence (DNA): TGTGCCAGCAGCGTAGGAGTAGGATCCTCCCTCCGTGAGCAGTTCTTC. Protein: CASSVGVGSSLREQFF.

The chain combines TRBV12-3 or TRBV12-4 with TRBJ2-1; 7 bases are shared with TRBD2. The CDR3 loop spans 15 amino acids. V lost 4 bases to trimming and J lost 3 bases; unmatched junction nucleotides: 6. The CDR3 is CASSSIAGNYNEQFF. The CDR3 DNA reads as TGTGCCAGCAGTTCCATAGCGGGTAACTACAATGAGCAGTTCTTC.

This clonotype was picked up a small number of times. V and J are TRBV6-5 and TRBJ1-2; a weak D match, TRBD1 (6 bases). The CDR3 spans 14 residues. With 10 bases removed from V and 4 bases from J, the gap between germline ends came to 19 bases. Germline CDR1 and CDR2: MNHEY and SVGAGI. The CDR3, as DNA: TGTGCCACCCTAACCGGACAGCCGGTCTATGGCTACACCTTC. This translates into CATLTGQPVYGYTF.

V is TRBV12-3 or TRBV12-4 and J is TRBJ1-2; possible D gene TRBD1, 6 bases. The CDR3 is 13 amino acids. V lost 5 bases, J lost 4 bases, and 11 bases lay in between. Here the CDR3 DNA reads TGTGCCAGCAGTGTAGGGGGTGGCTATGGCTACACCTTC. Translating gives CASSVGGGYGYTF.

In regard to this clonotype: The germline gene is not matched at one end of the junction; a read error may be the cause. The V gene is TRBV27, the J gene TRBJ2-1; either TRBD1 or TRBD2 may fit D (5 bases each). Germline CDR1 and CDR2: MNHEY and SMNVEV (reference sequence). The CDR3 runs 17 residues. The chain's CDR3 is CASSLNLRLEGPGEQFF. In DNA form, the CDR3 reads TGTGCTAGCAGTTTAAATCTTAGGCTAGAGGGGCCAGGGGAGCAGTTCTTC.

The rearrangement joins TRBV5-4 to TRBJ2-2, with D possibly being TRBD1 (5 bases). Trimming removed 4 bases at V and 4 bases at J, with 17 bases between. The CDR3 has 16 residues. Germline CDR1 reads SGHNT; CDR2 reads YYREEE (reference sequence). The CDR3 sequence: CASSPPGQPSTGELFF. The CDR3 bases are TGTGCCAGCAGCCCACCCGGACAACCCTCCACCGGGGAGCTGTTTTTT.

The chain combines TRBV14 with TRBJ1-2, with 7 bases fitting TRBD1. The CDR3 is 16 residues long. With V trimmed by 1 base and J by 6 bases, 11 bases remained unmatched. Germline CDR1 reads SGHDN; CDR2 reads FVKESK. The CDR3 protein is CASSQGVGGGADGYTF. In DNA, the CDR3 is TGTGCCAGCAGCCAAGGAGTCGGAGGGGGCGCGGATGGCTACACCTTC.

The rearrangement joins TRBV6-6 to TRBJ2-5; 11 nucleotides line up with TRBD2. The CDR3 contains 15 residues. After removal of 2 bases from V and 2 bases from J, the junction contained 1 base not matched to a gene. Germline loops: CDR1 MNHNY, CDR2 SVGAGI (reference sequence). The CDR3 is CASSYASGGQETQYF. The CDR3, as DNA: TGTGCCAGCAGTTACGCTAGCGGGGGGCAAGAGACCCAGTACTTC.

In this sample, this clonotype turned up many times. The CDR3 bases are TGTGCCAGCAGCTTAAACACCTACAATGAGCAGTTCTTC. Encoded protein: CASSLNTYNEQFF. V gene TRBV7-3 combines with J gene TRBJ2-1; D ambiguous. Germline V gene lookup returns CDR1 SGHTA and CDR2 FQGTGA. The CDR3 length is 13 residues. V shed 1 base and J shed 2 bases, with 3 bases lying between them.

The chain is built from TRBV5-1 and TRBJ2-3; D call uncertain. Germline-derived CDR1 and CDR2 are SGHRS and YFSETQ. V was shortened by 4 bases and J by 0 bases, with 12 bases between the two germline ends. The CDR3 runs 15 residues. The CDR3 spells CASSRAPSSTDTQYF. The CDR3, as DNA: TGCGCCAGCAGCCGAGCCCCGAGTAGCACAGATACGCAGTATTTT. The full variable domain, with the rest looked up from reference TRBV5-1 and TRBJ2-3, is KAGVTQTPRYLIKTRGQQVTLSCSPISGHRSVSWYQQTPGQGLQFLFEYFSETQRNKGNFPGRFSGRQFSNSRSEMNVSTLELGDSALYLCASSRAPSSTDTQYFGPGTRLTVL.

V gene TRBV12-3 or TRBV12-4 combines with J gene TRBJ1-2, with a tentative D call TRBD1 (5 bases). The length of the CDR3 is 15 residues. Trimming left V 6 bases short and J 0 bases short, with 14 bases between. The CDR3: CASSPQAPPNYGYTF. The CDR3 nucleotides read TGTGCCAGCAGCCCACAGGCACCACCTAACTATGGCTACACCTTC.

The chain joins TRBV7-9 to TRBJ1-2; 9 bases align to TRBD1. J lost 8 bases, V lost 4 bases, and 14 bases had no gene match. The CDR3 sequence is 16 residues long. CDR1 SEHNR and CDR2 FQNEAQ come from the germline V gene (reference sequence). The CDR3 sequence is CASSSGLGQGTRGYTF. The DNA for the CDR3 is TGTGCCAGCAGCTCCGGACTGGGACAGGGAACGCGGGGCTACACCTTC.

This clonotype showed up just a few times. This chain uses TRBV15 with TRBJ2-3, with D unclear. CDR3 length: 13 residues. V lost 6 bases, J lost 0 bases, and 7 bases lay in between. CDR1 LNHNV and CDR2 YYDKDF come from the germline V gene (reference sequence). The CDR3 nucleotides read TGTGCCACCAGGGGCGAGAGCACAGATACGCAGTATTTT. Translated, it gives CATRGESTDTQYF.

This sequence joins TRBV27 and TRBJ1-2; tentatively, D is TRBD1 (6 bases). Trimming shortened V by 4 bases and J by 7 bases, and 19 bases separated the two germline ends. The CDR3 totals 15 residues. Germline V gene sequence: CDR1 MNHEY, CDR2 SMNVEV (reference sequence). The CDR3 DNA reads TGTGCCAGCAGTTCTGGAACCAGGGGTCGCGCTGGCTACACCTTC. This encodes CASSSGTRGRAGYTF.